These T cell receptor beta chains were read from a single sample in a study of blood T cells in healthy people across ages. TCRdb re-called the 5' RACE reads with MiXCR, one entry per CDR3 protein. Among approximately 940,000 distinct CDR3 sequences listed, about 48% were seen once. Sequenced input: blood. Every receptor here comes from a man younger than 45 in good health. The CDR3 runs from the conserved cysteine through the conserved F or W. A D gene is named only where the DNA matches it firmly. The size entry is marked missing in some rows and otherwise reads once, few, many or a size class.

v_gene,j_gene,d_gene,abundance,CDR3aa,CDR3nt
TRBV10-3,TRBJ1-1,TRBD1,many,CAISVGRTGAEAFF,TGTGCCATCAGTGTCGGCCGGACAGGGGCCGAAGCTTTCTTT
TRBV20-1,TRBJ2-7,-,once,CSARDLRGATSYEQYF,TGCAGTGCTAGAGATCTGCGGGGCGCCACCTCCTACGAGCAGTACTTC
TRBV7-9,TRBJ1-5,-,-,CASSPGLGNQPQHF,TGTGCCAGCAGCCCGGGGTTAGGCAATCAGCCCCAGCATTTT
TRBV11-2,TRBJ2-1,-,-,CASSFYGLLDNEQFF,TGTGCCAGCAGCTTCTACGGTCTGTTGGACAATGAGCAGTTCTTC
TRBV4-1,TRBJ1-1,-,-,CASSRSQGSNTEAFF,TGCGCCAGCAGCCGATCACAGGGTAGTAACACTGAAGCTTTCTTT
TRBV11-3,TRBJ1-2,-,-,CASSSNRDGHTF,TGTGCCAGCAGCTCAAACAGGGATGGCCACACCTTC
TRBV4-2,TRBJ2-6,-,few,CASSQEGASSGANVLTF,TGTGCCAGCAGCCAAGAGGGGGCCTCCTCTGGGGCCAACGTCCTGACTTTC
TRBV28,TRBJ1-2,TRBD1,-,CASGDREWFYGYTF,TGTGCCAGCGGTGACAGGGAATGGTTTTATGGCTACACCTTC
TRBV7-6,TRBJ1-1,-,few,CASSQWAANTEAFF,TGTGCCAGCAGCCAATGGGCAGCGAACACTGAAGCTTTCTTT
TRBV9,TRBJ2-4,-,-,CASSGPAKNIQYF,TGTGCCAGCAGCGGCCCGGCCAAAAACATTCAGTACTTC
TRBV21-1,TRBJ2-6,-,-,CASSLAPGSSGANVLTF,TGTGCCAGCAGCCTGGCCCCGGGAAGCTCTGGGGCCAACGTCCTGACTTTC
TRBV2,TRBJ1-5,-,-,CASRPARGANQPQHF,TGTGCCAGCAGGCCGGCCAGGGGCGCGAATCAGCCCCAGCATTTT
TRBV29-1,TRBJ2-1,-,-,CCVETGLVYNEQFF,TGCTGCGTTGAAACGGGCCTGGTCTACAATGAGCAGTTCTTC
TRBV27,TRBJ2-1,-,once,CASTSGDGVGNEQFF,TGTGCCAGCACGTCAGGGGACGGCGTCGGCAATGAGCAGTTCTTC
TRBV29-1,TRBJ1-2,TRBD1,few,CSVGSTGADYGYTF,TGCAGCGTGGGGTCGACAGGGGCGGACTATGGCTACACCTTC
TRBV21-1,TRBJ1-2,-,-,CASSKVDDGPSDYGYTF,TGTGCCAGCAGCAAAGTGGACGACGGACCGAGCGACTATGGCTACACCTTC
TRBV20-1,TRBJ2-3,-,-,CSARDDGTLGTDTQYF,TGCAGTGCTAGAGACGACGGGACCCTCGGCACAGATACGCAGTATTTT
TRBV20-1,TRBJ2-2,-,-,CSAALRRGELFF,TGCAGTGCTGCCTTAAGGCGCGGGGAGCTGTTTTTT
TRBV5-4,TRBJ2-7,TRBD2,-,CASTMVPSGNEQYF,TGTGCCAGCACCATGGTCCCTAGCGGCAATGAGCAGTACTTC
TRBV5-1,TRBJ2-1,TRBD2,-,CASSPEWGGGGAGVGNEQFF,TGCGCCAGCAGCCCCGAGTGGGGTGGCGGGGGGGCTGGTGTTGGCAATGAGCAGTTCTTC
TRBV4-1,TRBJ1-6,-,once,CASSQVDGSYNSPLHF,TGCGCCAGCAGCCAAGTCGACGGATCCTATAATTCACCCCTCCACTTT
TRBV5-1,TRBJ2-1,-,few,CASSLRSYNEQFF,TGCGCTTCGTCACTCCGGTCCTACAATGAGCAGTTCTTC
TRBV4-1,TRBJ2-7,-,few,CASSQAWEGGSYEQYF,TGCGCCAGCAGCCAAGCCTGGGAAGGGGGCTCCTACGAGCAGTACTTC
TRBV10-3,TRBJ1-2,-,few,CAISDVDGTYGYTF,TGTGCCATCAGTGATGTGGACGGAACCTATGGCTACACCTTC
TRBV18,TRBJ2-5,-,few,CASTASTAETQYF,TGTGCCAGCACCGCCTCCACCGCAGAGACCCAGTACTTC
TRBV12-3/TRBV12-4,TRBJ2-7,-,-,CASTLDRSSYEQYF,TGTGCCAGCACCTTGGACCGTAGCTCCTACGAGCAGTACTTC
TRBV4-3,TRBJ2-1,-,-,CASSLGASSNEQFF,TGCGCCAGCAGCCTGGGGGCGTCGAGTAATGAGCAGTTCTTC
TRBV7-2,TRBJ1-6,-,-,CASSLRQNPPLHF,TGTGCCAGCAGCCTTAGACAGAATCCACCCCTCCACTTT
TRBV20-1,TRBJ2-7,TRBD2,-,CGAGVPPASGVLEQYF,TGCGGTGCTGGGGTCCCTCCGGCTAGCGGGGTGCTCGAGCAGTACTTC
TRBV4-3,TRBJ2-3,-,-,CASSQDAGGRDTQYF,TGCGCCAGCAGCCAAGATGCAGGAGGGAGGGATACGCAGTATTTT